The following is a T cell receptor (beta chain) sequence with its context. The data derive from a study of human T cells and chemical hapten exposure. Study at large: Scalp application of diphenylcyclopropenone was performed weekly in patients across the entire roughly 26-week study. Readings were taken at 6 days from patch tests that had applied 0.01% DPC to the upper back.

Trimming left V 10 bases short and J 10 bases short, with 11 bases between. Germline V lookup: CDR1 MDHEN, CDR2 SYDVKM. CDR3 length: 10 residues. This sample's time point: pre-sensitization, week 0. Treatment of the sample: therapeutic diphenylcyclopropenone sensitization with weekly scalp DPC. Unique molecular identifiers were attached to individual cDNA molecules within the library. TCRdb used MiXCR to reprocess the RACE reads, holding one entry per CDR3 protein. The sample lists about 120,000 distinct CDR3 sequences, about 14% occurring once. The sequence derives from a woman younger than 30 with alopecia areata. Some clones in this sample may be carry-over from other donors' samples. The V gene is TRBV28, the J gene TRBJ1-5; no definite D call. This specimen was whole blood, taken in connection with sensitization to the hapten diphenylcyclopropenone (DPC). The CDR3 nucleotides are TGTGCCACCGCCCGGAGTCCCCAGCATTTT. Amino acid sequence: CATARSPQHF.